Following are 12 T cell receptor beta chains from one sample sequenced in a study of T cell responses to AZD1222 COVID-19 vaccine. Assay used: immunoSEQ multiplex PCR; TCRdb lists only in-frame clones, some missing. Of 60,000 to 75,000 clones listed, around 82% are singletons. Sequenced here: peripheral blood, sampled 28 days after the second AZD1222 dose. Receptors originate from an adult who received the AZD1222 COVID-19 vaccine.

J is TRBJ2-1 and V is TRBV4-2; TRBD2 matches 9 bases. The germline gives CDR1 LGHNA, CDR2 YNFKEQ. The length of the CDR3 is 16 residues. V was clipped by 0 bases and J by 10 bases; unmatched bases: 10. The CDR3 sequence is CASSQDLLGLAGEQFF. The CDR3 DNA reads as TGTGCCAGCAGCCAAGATCTTCTGGGACTAGCTGGGGAGCAGTTCTTC.

The V and J genes are TRBV4-2 and TRBJ1-3; D gene unclear. The CDR3 spans 14 residues. Germline CDR1 reads LGHNA; CDR2 reads YNFKEQ. Trimming took off 1 base at V and 4 bases at J, with 8 bases between the two ends. CDR3 nucleotide sequence: TGTGCCAGCAGCCAAGGCGGTTACGGAAACACCATATATTTT. Translating it yields CASSQGGYGNTIYF.

This chain joins TRBV4-1 and TRBJ1-2; the match to TRBD1 covers 7 bases. Trimming at V came to 3 bases and at J to 6 bases, leaving 7 bases not matched to a gene. There are 14 residues in the CDR3. CDR1 MGHRA and CDR2 YSYEKL come from the germline V gene. The CDR3 sequence is CASSQQQGFHGYTF. The CDR3 nucleotides are TGCGCCAGCAGCCAGCAACAGGGGTTTCATGGCTACACCTTC.

This clone was seen more than once but under ten times. The J gene is TRBJ1-6, the V gene TRBV2; the match to TRBD1 covers 8 bases. The trim removed 6 bases at V and 8 bases at J, leaving 12 bases unmatched. CDR3 size: 16 residues. Per germline, CDR1 SNHLY and CDR2 FYNNEI. The chain's CDR3 is CASRGETQGAYSPLHF. DNA for the CDR3: TGTGCCAGCAGGGGAGAGACGCAGGGGGCGTATTCACCCCTCCACTTT. The whole variable domain, filled in from reference TRBV2 and TRBJ1-6, reads EPEVTQTPSHQVTQMGQEVILRCVPISNHLYFYWYRQILGQKVEFLVSFYNNEISEKSEIFDDQFSVERPDGSNFTLKIRSTKLEDSAMYFCASRGETQGAYSPLHFGNGTRLTVT.

This rearrangement joins TRBV3-1 (or the pseudogene TRBV3-2) to TRBJ2-2; D unresolved. V shed 1 base and J shed 4 bases, with 7 bases lying between them. The CDR3 length is 14 residues. The germline V gene encodes CDR1 LGHDT and CDR2 YNNKEL (reference sequence). CDR3 sequence: CASSQVPPTGELFF. For the CDR3, the DNA is TGTGCCAGCAGCCAAGTCCCCCCCACCGGGGAGCTGTTTTTT.

The rearrangement links TRBV19 to TRBJ1-5; possible D gene TRBD1, 5 bases. Trimming cost V 6 bases and J 2 bases, with 20 bases left between them. CDR3 length: 17 residues. The germline CDR1 and CDR2 sequences are LNHDA and SQIVND (reference sequence). The CDR3 spells CASSGRRGPQRNQPQHF. CDR3 sequence (DNA): TGTGCCAGTAGCGGTCGACGGGGACCCCAGCGCAATCAGCCCCAGCATTTT.

V and J are TRBV24-1 and TRBJ2-7; D gene unclear. The germline CDR1 and CDR2 sequences are KGHDR and SFDVKD. The CDR3 consists of 16 residues. Trimming cost V 3 bases and J 0 bases, with 14 bases left between them. CDR3 bases: TGTGCCACCAGTGATCCCGGACGTACGAACTCCTACGAGCAGTACTTC. It yields the protein CATSDPGRTNSYEQYF.

This chain connects TRBV4-2 to TRBJ2-4; 15 bases match TRBD2. J lost 2 bases, V lost 4 bases, and 6 bases had no gene match. Germline CDR1 and CDR2: LGHNA and YNFKEQ. The CDR3 runs 18 residues. CDR3 sequence reads: CASSRGLAGGRSKNIQYF. The CDR3 bases are TGTGCCAGCAGCCGCGGACTAGCGGGGGGGCGGTCCAAAAACATTCAGTACTTC.

The chain uses TRBV19 and TRBJ1-4; TRBD1 might be the D (5 bases). The germline V and J ends were trimmed by 7 bases and 8 bases, with 14 bases remaining between them. The CDR3 is 13 amino acids. The germline V gene encodes CDR1 LNHDA and CDR2 SQIVND (reference sequence). DNA for the CDR3: TGTGCCAGTATCGGGGACCTGGGGGAAAAACTGTTTTTT. This sequence encodes CASIGDLGEKLFF.

The chain combines TRBV15 with TRBJ1-2; the D is unclear. Per the germline V gene, CDR1 is LNHNV and CDR2 is YYDKDF (reference sequence). The ends were cut back, 4 bases at V and 8 bases at J, with 11 bases in the middle. CDR3 length: 12 amino acids. CDR3 nucleotides: TGTGCCACCAGCATTAACTCGGGGGGCTACACCTTC. Encoded protein: CATSINSGGYTF.

The chain carries TRBV7-2 and TRBJ1-2; TRBD1 matches at 9 bases. CDR3 length: 15 amino acids. J was trimmed by 6 bases and V by 7 bases; bases with no gene match: 12. The V gene's germline CDR1 is SGHTA and CDR2 FQGNSA. CDR3 sequence: CASTQPGQGTDGYTF. DNA of the CDR3: TGTGCCAGCACCCAACCCGGACAGGGGACGGATGGCTACACCTTC.

The rearrangement uses TRBV7-2 and TRBJ2-7; 9 positions match TRBD2. CDR1 and CDR2 (germline): SGHTA, FQGNSA. V was clipped by 2 bases and J by 4 bases; unmatched bases: 6. CDR3 length: 15 residues. This chain's CDR3 is CASSLRGLAIYEQYF. The CDR3 DNA reads as TGTGCCAGCAGCTTACGAGGACTAGCGATATACGAGCAGTACTTC.